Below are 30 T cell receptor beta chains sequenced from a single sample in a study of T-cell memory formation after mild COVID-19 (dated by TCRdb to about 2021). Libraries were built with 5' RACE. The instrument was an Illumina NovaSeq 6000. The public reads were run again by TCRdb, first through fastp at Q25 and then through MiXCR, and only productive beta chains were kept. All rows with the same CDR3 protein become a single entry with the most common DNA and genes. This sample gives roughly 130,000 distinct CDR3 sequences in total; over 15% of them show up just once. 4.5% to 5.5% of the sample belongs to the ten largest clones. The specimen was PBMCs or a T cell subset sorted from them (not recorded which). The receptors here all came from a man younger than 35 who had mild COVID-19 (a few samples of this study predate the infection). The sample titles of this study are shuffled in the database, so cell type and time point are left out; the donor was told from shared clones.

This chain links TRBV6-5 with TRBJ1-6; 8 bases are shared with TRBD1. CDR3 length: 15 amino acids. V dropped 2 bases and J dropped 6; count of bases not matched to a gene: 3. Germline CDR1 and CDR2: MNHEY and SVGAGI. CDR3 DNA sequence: TGTGCCAGCAGTTACCAGGGGGCGCCTAATTCACCCCTCCACTTT. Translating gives CASSYQGAPNSPLHF.

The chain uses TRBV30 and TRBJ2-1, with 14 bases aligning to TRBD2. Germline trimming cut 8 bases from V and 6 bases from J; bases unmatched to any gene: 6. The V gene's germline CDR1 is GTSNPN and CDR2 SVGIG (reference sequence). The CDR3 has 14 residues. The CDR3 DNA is TGTGCCCTCCGACTAGCGGGGGGGGGCAATGAGCAGTTCTTC. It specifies CALRLAGGGNEQFF.

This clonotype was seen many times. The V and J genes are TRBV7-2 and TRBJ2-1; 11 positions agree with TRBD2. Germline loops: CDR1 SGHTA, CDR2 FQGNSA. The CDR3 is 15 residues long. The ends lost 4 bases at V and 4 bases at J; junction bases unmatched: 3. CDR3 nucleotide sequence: TGTGCCAGCAGCTCTAGCGGGGGGTTTTACAATGAGCAGTTCTTC. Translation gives CASSSSGGFYNEQFF.

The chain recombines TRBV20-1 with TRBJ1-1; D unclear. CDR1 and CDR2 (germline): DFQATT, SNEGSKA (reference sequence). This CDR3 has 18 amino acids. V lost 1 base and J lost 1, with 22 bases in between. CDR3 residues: CSARGLGLSPSGNTEAFF. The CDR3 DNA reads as TGCAGTGCTAGAGGGCTGGGTCTCTCACCCTCTGGGAACACTGAAGCTTTCTTT.

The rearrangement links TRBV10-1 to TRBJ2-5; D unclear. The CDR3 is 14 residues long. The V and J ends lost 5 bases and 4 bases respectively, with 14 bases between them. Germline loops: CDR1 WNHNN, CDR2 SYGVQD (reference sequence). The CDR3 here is CASSPESPAETQYF. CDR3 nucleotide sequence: TGCGCCAGCAGTCCAGAATCTCCGGCAGAGACCCAGTACTTC.

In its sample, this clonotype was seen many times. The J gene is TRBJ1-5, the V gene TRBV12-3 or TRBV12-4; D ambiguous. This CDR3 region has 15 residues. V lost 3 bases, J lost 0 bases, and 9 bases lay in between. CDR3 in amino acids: CASSFSANSNQPQHF. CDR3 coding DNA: TGTGCCAGCAGTTTTTCGGCAAATAGCAATCAGCCCCAGCATTTT.

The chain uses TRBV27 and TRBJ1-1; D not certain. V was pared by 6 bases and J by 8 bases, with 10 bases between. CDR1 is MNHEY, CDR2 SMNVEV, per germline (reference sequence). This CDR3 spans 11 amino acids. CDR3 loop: CASSPEAEAFF. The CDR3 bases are TGTGCCAGCAGCCCCGAGGCCGAAGCTTTCTTT.

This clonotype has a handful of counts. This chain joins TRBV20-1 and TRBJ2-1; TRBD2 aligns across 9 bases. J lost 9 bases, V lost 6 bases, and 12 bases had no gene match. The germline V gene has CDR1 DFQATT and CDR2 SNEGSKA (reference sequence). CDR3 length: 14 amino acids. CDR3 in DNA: TGCAGTGCCAGTCGCGGGGGGGCCGTTGGTGAGCAGTTCTTC. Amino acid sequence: CSASRGGAVGEQFF.

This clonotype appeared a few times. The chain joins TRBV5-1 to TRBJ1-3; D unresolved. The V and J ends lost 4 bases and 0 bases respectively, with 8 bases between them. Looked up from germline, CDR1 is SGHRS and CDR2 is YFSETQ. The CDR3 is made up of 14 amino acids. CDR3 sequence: CASSKSNSGNTIYF. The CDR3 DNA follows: TGCGCCAGCAGCAAGAGCAACTCTGGAAACACCATATATTTT.

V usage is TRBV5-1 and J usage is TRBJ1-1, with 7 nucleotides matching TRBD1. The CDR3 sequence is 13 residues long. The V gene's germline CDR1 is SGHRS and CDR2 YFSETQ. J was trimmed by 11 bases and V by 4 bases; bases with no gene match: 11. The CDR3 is CASSPRIQGTAFF. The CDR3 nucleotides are TGCGCCAGCAGCCCCCGGATACAGGGGACGGCTTTCTTT.

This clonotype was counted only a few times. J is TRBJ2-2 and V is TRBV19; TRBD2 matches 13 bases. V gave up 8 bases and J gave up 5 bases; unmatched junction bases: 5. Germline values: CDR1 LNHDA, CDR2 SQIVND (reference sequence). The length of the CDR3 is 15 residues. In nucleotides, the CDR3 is TGTGCCAGTTCGGGACTAGCGGGGAGAACCGGGGAGCTGTTTTTT. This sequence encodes CASSGLAGRTGELFF.

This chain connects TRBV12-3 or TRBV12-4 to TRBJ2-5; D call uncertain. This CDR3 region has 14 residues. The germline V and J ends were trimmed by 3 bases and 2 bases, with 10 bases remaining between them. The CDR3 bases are TGTGCCAGCAGTTTTATAGGCCGTCAAGAGACCCAGTACTTC. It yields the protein CASSFIGRQETQYF.

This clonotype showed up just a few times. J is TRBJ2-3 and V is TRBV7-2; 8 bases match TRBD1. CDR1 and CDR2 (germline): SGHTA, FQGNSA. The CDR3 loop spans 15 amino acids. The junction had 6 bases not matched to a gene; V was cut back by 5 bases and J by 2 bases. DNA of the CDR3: TGTGCCAGCAGCCAACAGGGGGTCCCCACAGATACGCAGTATTTT. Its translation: CASSQQGVPTDTQYF. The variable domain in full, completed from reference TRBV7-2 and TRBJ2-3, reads GAGVSQSPSNKVTEKGKDVELRCDPISGHTALYWYRQSLGQGLEFLIYFQGNSAPDKSGLPSDRFSAERTGGSVSTLTIQRTQQEDSAVYLCASSQQGVPTDTQYFGPGTRLTVL.

The CDR3 coding sequence is TGCGCCAGCAGTGGACAGAGGTACACTGAAGCTTTCTTT. It specifies CASSGQRYTEAFF. The genes are TRBV10-1 and TRBJ1-1; tentatively, D is TRBD1 (5 bases). The V end was cut by 4 bases, the J end by 3 bases, with 9 bases between. The CDR3 covers 13 residues. The germline gives CDR1 WNHNN, CDR2 SYGVQD (reference sequence).

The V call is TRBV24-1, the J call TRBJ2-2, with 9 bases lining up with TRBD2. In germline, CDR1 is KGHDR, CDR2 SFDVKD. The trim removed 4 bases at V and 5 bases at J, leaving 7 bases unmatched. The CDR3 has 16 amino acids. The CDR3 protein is CATSDPSGGRTGELFF. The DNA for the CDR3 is TGTGCCACCAGTGACCCGAGCGGGGGGCGGACCGGGGAGCTGTTTTTT.

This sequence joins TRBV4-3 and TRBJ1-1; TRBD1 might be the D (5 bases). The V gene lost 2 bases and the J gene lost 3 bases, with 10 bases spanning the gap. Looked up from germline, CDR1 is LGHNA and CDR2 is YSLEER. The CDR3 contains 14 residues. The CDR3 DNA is TGCGCCAGCAGCCAACAACAGGTGTACACTGAAGCTTTCTTT. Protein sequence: CASSQQQVYTEAFF.

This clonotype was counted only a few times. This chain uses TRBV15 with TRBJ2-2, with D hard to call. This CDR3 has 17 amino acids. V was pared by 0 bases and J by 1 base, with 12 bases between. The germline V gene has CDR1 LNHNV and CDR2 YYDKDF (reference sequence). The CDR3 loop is CATSRDHVAVNTGELFF. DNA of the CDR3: TGTGCCACCAGCAGAGATCACGTGGCCGTGAACACCGGGGAGCTGTTTTTT.

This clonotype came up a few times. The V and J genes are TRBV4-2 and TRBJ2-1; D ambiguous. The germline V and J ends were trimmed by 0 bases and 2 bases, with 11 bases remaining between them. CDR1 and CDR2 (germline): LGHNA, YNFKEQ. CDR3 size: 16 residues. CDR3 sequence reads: CASSQDQRGTYNEQFF. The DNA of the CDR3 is TGTGCCAGCAGCCAAGATCAGAGAGGTACCTACAATGAGCAGTTCTTC.

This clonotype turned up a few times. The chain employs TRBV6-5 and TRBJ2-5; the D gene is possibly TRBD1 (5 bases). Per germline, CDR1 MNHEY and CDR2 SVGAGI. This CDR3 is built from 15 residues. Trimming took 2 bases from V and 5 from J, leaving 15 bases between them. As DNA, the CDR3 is TGTGCCAGCAGTTACCGCGCCCAGGGCGGCGAGACCCAGTACTTC. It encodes CASSYRAQGGETQYF.

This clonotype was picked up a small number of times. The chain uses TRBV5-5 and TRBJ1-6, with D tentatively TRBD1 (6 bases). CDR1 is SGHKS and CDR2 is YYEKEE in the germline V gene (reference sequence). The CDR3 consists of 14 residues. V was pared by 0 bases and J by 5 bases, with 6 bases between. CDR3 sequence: CASSLAGDNSPLHF. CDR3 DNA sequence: TGTGCCAGCAGCTTGGCAGGGGATAATTCACCCCTCCACTTT.

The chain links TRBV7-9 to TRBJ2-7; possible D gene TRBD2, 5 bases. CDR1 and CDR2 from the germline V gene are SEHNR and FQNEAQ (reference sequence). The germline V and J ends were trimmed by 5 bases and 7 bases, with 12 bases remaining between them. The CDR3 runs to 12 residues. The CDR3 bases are TGTGCCAGCAGCCTCTCCTCGGGGGAGCAGTACGTC. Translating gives CASSLSSGEQYV.

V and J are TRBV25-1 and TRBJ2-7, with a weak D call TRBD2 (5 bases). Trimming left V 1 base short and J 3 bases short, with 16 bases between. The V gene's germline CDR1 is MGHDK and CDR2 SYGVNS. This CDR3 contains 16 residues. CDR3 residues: CASSELPLGELYEQYF. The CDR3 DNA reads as TGTGCCAGCAGTGAATTGCCGCTCGGGGAGCTCTACGAGCAGTACTTC.

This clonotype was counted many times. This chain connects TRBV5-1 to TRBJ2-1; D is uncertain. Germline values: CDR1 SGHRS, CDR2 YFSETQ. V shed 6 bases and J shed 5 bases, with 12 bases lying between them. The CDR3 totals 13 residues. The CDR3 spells CASTWGTDNEQFF. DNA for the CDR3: TGCGCCAGCACCTGGGGAACAGACAATGAGCAGTTCTTC.

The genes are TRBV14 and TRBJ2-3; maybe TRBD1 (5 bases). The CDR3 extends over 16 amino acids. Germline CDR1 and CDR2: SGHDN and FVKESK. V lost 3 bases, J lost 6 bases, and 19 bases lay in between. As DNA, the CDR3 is TGTGCCAGCAGCCAGTACAGGAAGCAAGCAGCGGATACGCAGTATTTT. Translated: CASSQYRKQAADTQYF.

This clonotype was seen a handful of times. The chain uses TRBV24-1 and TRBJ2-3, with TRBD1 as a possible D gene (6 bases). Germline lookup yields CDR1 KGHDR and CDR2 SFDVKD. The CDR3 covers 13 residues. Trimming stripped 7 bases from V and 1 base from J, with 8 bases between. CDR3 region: CATSRGGTDTQYF. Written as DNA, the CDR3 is TGTGCCACCAGCAGGGGAGGCACAGATACGCAGTATTTT.

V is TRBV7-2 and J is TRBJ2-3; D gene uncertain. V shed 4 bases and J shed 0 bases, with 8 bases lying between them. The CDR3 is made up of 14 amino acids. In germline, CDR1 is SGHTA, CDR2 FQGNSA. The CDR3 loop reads CASSSGYSTDTQYF. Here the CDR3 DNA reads TGTGCCAGCAGCTCAGGATACAGCACAGATACGCAGTATTTT. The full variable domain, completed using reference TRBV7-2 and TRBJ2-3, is GAGVSQSPSNKVTEKGKDVELRCDPISGHTALYWYRQSLGQGLEFLIYFQGNSAPDKSGLPSDRFSAERTGGSVSTLTIQRTQQEDSAVYLCASSSGYSTDTQYFGPGTRLTVL.

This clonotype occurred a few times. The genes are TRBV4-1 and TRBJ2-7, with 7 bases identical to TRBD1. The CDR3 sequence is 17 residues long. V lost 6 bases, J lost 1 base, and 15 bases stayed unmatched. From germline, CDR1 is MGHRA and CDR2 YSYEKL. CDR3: CASRHSPGQQGSYEQYF. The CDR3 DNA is TGCGCCAGCAGGCACTCCCCCGGCCAACAGGGGTCCTACGAGCAGTACTTC.

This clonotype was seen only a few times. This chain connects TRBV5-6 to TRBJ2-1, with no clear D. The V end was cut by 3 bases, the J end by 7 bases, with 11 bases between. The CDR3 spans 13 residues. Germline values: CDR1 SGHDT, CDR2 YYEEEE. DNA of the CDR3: TGTGCCAGCAGCTGGTTGGGTCAAAATGAGCAGTTCTTC. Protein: CASSWLGQNEQFF.

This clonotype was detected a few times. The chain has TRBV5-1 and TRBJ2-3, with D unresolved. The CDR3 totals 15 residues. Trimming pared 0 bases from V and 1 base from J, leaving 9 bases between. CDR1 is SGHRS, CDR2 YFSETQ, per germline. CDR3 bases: TGCGCCAGCAGCTTGGTTGGGGTGGGCACAGATACGCAGTATTTT. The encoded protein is CASSLVGVGTDTQYF.

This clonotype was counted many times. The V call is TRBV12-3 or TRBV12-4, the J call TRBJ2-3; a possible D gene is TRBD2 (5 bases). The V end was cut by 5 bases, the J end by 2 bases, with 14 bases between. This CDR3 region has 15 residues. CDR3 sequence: CASSNRETVTDTQYF. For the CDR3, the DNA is TGTGCCAGCAGTAACCGGGAAACAGTCACAGATACGCAGTATTTT.